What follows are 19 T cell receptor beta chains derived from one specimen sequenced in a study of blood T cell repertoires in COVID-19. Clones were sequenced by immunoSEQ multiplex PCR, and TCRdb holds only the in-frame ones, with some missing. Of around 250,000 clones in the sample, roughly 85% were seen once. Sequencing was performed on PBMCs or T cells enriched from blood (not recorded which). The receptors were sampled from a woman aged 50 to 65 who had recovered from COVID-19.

The CDR3 spells CASSTFGGYYGYTF. The CDR3 DNA follows: TGTGCCAGCAGCACCTTCGGAGGGTACTATGGCTACACCTTC. The chain combines TRBV11-2 with TRBJ1-2; D is undetermined. Germline CDR1 reads SGHAT; CDR2 reads FQNNGV. V was clipped by 5 bases and J by 3 bases, with 13 bases between them. The length of the CDR3 is 14 residues.

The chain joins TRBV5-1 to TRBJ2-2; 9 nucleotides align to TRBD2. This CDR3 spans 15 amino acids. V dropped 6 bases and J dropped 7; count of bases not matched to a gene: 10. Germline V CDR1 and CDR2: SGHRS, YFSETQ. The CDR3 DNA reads TGCGCCAGCATTGCGATAGCGGGAGTTGGCGGGGAGCTGTTTTTT. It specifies CASIAIAGVGGELFF.

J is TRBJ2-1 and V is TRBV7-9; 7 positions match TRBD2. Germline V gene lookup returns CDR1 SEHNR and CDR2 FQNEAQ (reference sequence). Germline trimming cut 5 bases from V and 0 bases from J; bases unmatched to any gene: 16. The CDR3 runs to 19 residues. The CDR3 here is CASSQGWRESAPSYNEQFF. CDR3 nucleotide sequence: TGTGCCAGCAGCCAAGGCTGGCGGGAGTCGGCCCCCTCCTACAATGAGCAGTTCTTC.

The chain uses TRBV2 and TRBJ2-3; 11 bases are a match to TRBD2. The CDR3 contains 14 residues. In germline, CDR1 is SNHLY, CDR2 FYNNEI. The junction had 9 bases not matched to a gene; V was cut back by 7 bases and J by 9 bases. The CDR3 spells CASKGLADSATQYF. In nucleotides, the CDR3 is TGTGCCAGCAAGGGACTAGCGGATTCGGCGACGCAGTATTTT.

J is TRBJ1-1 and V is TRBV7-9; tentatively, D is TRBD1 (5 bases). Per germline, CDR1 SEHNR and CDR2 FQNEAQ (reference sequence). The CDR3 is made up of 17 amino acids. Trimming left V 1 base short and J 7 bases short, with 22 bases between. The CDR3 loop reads CASSLGGVRARTGEAFF. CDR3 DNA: TGTGCCAGCAGCTTAGGAGGAGTCAGGGCCCGAACGGGTGAAGCTTTCTTT.

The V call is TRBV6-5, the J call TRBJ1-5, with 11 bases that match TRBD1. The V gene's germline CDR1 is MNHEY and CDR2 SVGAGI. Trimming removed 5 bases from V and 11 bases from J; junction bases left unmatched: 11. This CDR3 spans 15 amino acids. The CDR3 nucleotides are TGTGCCAGCAGTCCGGGACAGGGGGTCTCCGGGTCCCAGCATTTT. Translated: CASSPGQGVSGSQHF.

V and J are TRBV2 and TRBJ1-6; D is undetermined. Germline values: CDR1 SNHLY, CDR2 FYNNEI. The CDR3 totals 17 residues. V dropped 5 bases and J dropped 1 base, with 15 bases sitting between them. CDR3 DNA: TGTGCCAGCAGTAAGACGGGGATAGAGTCCTATAATTCACCCCTCCACTTT. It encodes CASSKTGIESYNSPLHF.

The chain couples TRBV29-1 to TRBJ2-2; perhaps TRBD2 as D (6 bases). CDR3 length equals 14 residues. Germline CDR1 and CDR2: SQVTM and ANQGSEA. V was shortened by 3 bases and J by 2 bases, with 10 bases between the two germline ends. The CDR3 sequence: CSVEEGANTGELFF. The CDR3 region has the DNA TGCAGCGTTGAGGAGGGTGCTAACACCGGGGAGCTGTTTTTT.

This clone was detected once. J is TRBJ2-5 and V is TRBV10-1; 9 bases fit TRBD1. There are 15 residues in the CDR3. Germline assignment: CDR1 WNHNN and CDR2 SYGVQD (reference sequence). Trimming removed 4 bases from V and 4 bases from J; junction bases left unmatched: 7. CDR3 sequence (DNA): TGCGCCAGCAGTGCATTGTGGGGACAGGGAGAGACCCAGTACTTC. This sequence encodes CASSALWGQGETQYF.

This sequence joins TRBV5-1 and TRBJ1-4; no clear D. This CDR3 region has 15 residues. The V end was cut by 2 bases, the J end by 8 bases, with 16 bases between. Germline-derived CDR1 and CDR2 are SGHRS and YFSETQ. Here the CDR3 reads CASSFLQAGGEKLFF. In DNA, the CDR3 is TGCGCCAGCAGCTTTCTCCAGGCAGGAGGAGAAAAACTGTTTTTT.

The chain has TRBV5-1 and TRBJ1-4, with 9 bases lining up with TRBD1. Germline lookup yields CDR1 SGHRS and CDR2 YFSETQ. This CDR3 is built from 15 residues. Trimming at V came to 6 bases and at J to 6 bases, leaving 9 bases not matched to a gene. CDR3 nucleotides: TGCGCCAGCACCATTGCAGGGACAGGGTATGAAAAACTGTTTTTT. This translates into CASTIAGTGYEKLFF.

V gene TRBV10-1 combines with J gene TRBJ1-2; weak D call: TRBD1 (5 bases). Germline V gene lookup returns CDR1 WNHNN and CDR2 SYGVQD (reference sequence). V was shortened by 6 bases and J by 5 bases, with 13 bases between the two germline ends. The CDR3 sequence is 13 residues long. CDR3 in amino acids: CASSPDGGYGYTF. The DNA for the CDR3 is TGCGCCAGCAGCCCCGATGGGGGGTATGGCTACACCTTC.

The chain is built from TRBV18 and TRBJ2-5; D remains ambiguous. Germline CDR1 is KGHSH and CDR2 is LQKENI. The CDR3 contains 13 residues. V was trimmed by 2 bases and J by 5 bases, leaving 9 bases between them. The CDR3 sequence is CASSPRSRETQYF. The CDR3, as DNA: TGTGCCAGCTCACCAAGAAGTCGGGAGACCCAGTACTTC.

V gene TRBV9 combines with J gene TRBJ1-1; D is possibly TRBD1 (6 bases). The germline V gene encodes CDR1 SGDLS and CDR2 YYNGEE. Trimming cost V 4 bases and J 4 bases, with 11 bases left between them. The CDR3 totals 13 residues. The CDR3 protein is CASSTTGSTEAFF. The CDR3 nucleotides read TGTGCCAGCAGCACCACAGGGTCCACTGAAGCTTTCTTT.

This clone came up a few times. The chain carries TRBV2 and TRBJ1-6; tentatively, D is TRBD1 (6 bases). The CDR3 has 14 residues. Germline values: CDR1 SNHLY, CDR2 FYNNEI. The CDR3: CVDRSDGYNSPLHF. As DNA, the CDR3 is TGTGTTGACAGGTCTGACGGATATAATTCACCCCTCCACTTT. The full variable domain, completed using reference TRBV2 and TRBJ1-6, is EPEVTQTPSHQVTQMGQEVILRCVPISNHLYFYWYRQILGQKVEFLVSFYNNEISEKSEIFDDQFSVERPDGSNFTLKIRSTKLEDSAMYFCVDRSDGYNSPLHFGNGTRLTVT.

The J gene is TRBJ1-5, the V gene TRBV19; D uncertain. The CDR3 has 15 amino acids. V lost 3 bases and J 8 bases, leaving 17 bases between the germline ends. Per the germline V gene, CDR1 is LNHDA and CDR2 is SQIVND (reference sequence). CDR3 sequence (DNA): TGTGCCAGTAGTATTATTGGGGAGGGTATGGAGCCCCAGCATTTT. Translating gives CASSIIGEGMEPQHF. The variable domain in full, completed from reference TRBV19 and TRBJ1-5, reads DGGITQSPKYLFRKEGQNVTLSCEQNLNHDAMYWYRQDPGQGLRLIYYSQIVNDFQKGDIAEGYSVSREKKESFPLTVTSAQKNPTAFYLCASSIIGEGMEPQHFGDGTRLSIL.

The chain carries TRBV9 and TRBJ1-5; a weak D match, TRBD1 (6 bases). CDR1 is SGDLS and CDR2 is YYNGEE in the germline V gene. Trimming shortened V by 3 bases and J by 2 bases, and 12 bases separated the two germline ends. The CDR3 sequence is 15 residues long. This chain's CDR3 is CASSEQGFGNQPQHF. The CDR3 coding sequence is TGTGCCAGCAGCGAACAGGGTTTCGGCAATCAGCCCCAGCATTTT.

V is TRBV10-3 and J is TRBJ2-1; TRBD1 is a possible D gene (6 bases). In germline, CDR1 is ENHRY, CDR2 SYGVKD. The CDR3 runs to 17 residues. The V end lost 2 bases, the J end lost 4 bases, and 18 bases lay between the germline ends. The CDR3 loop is CAISETGNEGEYNEQFF. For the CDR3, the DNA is TGTGCCATCAGTGAGACCGGAAACGAGGGGGAGTACAATGAGCAGTTCTTC.

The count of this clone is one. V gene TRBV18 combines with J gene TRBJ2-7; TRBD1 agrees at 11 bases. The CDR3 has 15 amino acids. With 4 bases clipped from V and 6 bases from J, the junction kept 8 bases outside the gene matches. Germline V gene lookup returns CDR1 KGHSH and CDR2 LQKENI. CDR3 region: CASSLVGTGGLEQYF. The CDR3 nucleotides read TGTGCCAGCTCACTCGTAGGGACAGGGGGTCTCGAGCAGTACTTC.